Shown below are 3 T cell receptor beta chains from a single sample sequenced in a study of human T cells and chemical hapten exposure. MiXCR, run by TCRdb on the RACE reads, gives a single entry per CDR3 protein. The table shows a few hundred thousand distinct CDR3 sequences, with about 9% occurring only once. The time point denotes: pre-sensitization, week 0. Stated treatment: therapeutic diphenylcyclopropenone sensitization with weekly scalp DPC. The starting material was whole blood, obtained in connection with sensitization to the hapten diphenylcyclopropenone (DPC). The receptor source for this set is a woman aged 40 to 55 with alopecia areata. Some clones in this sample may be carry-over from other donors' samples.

CDR3 DNA sequence: TGTGCCAGCAGTTACTCTGGGGACGGGTCCTATGGCTACACCTTC. Encoded protein: CASSYSGDGSYGYTF. The chain couples TRBV6-6 to TRBJ1-2; perhaps TRBD1 as D (5 bases). Germline CDR1 and CDR2: MNHNY and SVGAGI (reference sequence). Trimming removed 0 bases from V and 4 bases from J, with 12 bases in between. This CDR3 spans 15 amino acids.

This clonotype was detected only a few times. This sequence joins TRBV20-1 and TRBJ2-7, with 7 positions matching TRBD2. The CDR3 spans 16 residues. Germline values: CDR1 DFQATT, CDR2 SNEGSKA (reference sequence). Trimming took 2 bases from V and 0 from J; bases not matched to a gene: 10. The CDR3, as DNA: TGCAGTGCTAGAAGTGTGGGGCTAGCGGACTCCTACGAGCAGTACTTC. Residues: CSARSVGLADSYEQYF.

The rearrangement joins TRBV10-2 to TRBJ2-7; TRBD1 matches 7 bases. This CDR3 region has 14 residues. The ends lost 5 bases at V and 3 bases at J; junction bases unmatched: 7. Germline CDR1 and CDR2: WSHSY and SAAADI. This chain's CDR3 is CASSKGAANYEQYF. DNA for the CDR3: TGCGCCAGCAGTAAGGGGGCGGCCAACTACGAGCAGTACTTC.